The clone carrying this T cell receptor (beta chain) has a handful of counts. V was trimmed by 8 bases and J by 5 bases, leaving 13 bases between them. There are 12 residues in the CDR3. CDR1 is SNHLY, CDR2 FYNNEI, per germline. These data originate in a study of T cells in Graves' hyperthyroidism and ophthalmopathy. Amplification yielded TCR beta CDR3 regions, with RNA transcripts as the source. The TCR CDR3 first-round RT-PCR relied on the HTBI primer set. TCRdb recomputed calls from the multiplex PCR reads with MiXCR, one row per CDR3 protein. The table shows about 640,000 distinct CDR3 sequences, with around 21% occurring only once.

The chain couples TRBV2 to TRBJ2-7; the D call may be TRBD1 or TRBD2 (5 bases each). Sample: blood. The TCR comes from a man under 40 with Graves' ophthalmopathy. CDR3 bases: TGTGCCAGCCTGGGGGTGTCCGACGAGCAGTACTTC. Protein: CASLGVSDEQYF. Full variable domain (outside the CDR3, taken from reference TRBV2 and TRBJ2-7): EPEVTQTPSHQVTQMGQEVILRCVPISNHLYFYWYRQILGQKVEFLVSFYNNEISEKSEIFDDQFSVERPDGSNFTLKIRSTKLEDSAMYFCASLGVSDEQYFGPGTRLTVT.